Each of the 28 T cell receptor beta chains below was sequenced from the same sample in a study of T-cell memory formation after mild COVID-19. Using its own MiXCR run on the 5' RACE reads, TCRdb lists one record per CDR3 protein. The data contain 540,000 or so distinct CDR3 sequences, approximately 20% of them singletons. The source material was PBMCs or a T cell subset sorted from them (not recorded which). Receptor source: an adult woman who had mild COVID-19 (a few samples of this study predate the infection). Cell type and time point are not known.

In regard to this clonotype: One junction end disagrees with the germline gene, perhaps due to a read error. This rearrangement joins TRBV19 to TRBJ2-7, with a possible D match to TRBD2 (5 bases). This CDR3 spans 14 amino acids. Germline V gene lookup returns CDR1 LNHDA and CDR2 SQIVND (reference sequence). CDR3 nucleotide sequence: TGTGCCAGTAGTAAAGGACTTAGCTCCAACGAGCAGTACTTC. Translating it yields CASSKGLSSNEQYF.

In this sample, this clonotype turned up a few times. This chain connects TRBV20-1 to TRBJ2-7; D possibly matches TRBD1 or TRBD2 (5 bases each). V dropped 4 bases and J dropped 3 bases, with 16 bases sitting between them. CDR1 is DFQATT and CDR2 is SNEGSKA in the germline V gene (reference sequence). The CDR3 contains 14 residues. The CDR3 loop is CSAKSGTGIYEQYF. The CDR3 DNA is TGCAGTGCTAAATCTGGGACGGGAATCTACGAGCAGTACTTC.

A few counts support this clonotype. The rearrangement links TRBV25-1 to TRBJ1-2, with D perhaps matching TRBD1 (5 bases). The CDR3 loop spans 12 amino acids. V was cut by 4 bases and J by 4 bases, with 7 bases left in between. CDR1 MGHDK and CDR2 SYGVNS come from the germline V gene. CDR3 residues: CASSGTLYGYTF. Here the CDR3 DNA reads TGTGCCAGCAGTGGGACACTCTATGGCTACACCTTC.

The sample holds many counts of this clonotype. The gene calls are TRBV4-2 and TRBJ2-1; 16 bases fit TRBD2. The CDR3 is made up of 18 amino acids. With 4 bases clipped from V and 5 bases from J, the junction kept 8 bases outside the gene matches. Germline assignment: CDR1 LGHNA and CDR2 YNFKEQ. DNA for the CDR3: TGTGCCAGCAGCCGGGGACTAGCGGGAGGGCTCGGCCACAATGAGCAGTTCTTC. Protein product: CASSRGLAGGLGHNEQFF.

This clonotype was found a few times. The chain has TRBV10-3 and TRBJ2-1; D is unresolved. The CDR3 contains 16 residues. Germline CDR1 reads ENHRY; CDR2 reads SYGVKD. V lost 2 bases and J 7 bases, leaving 18 bases between the germline ends. CDR3 sequence: CAISEPGVQRINEQFF. CDR3 in DNA: TGTGCCATCAGTGAGCCCGGAGTGCAAAGAATAAATGAGCAGTTCTTC.

The chain links TRBV12-3 or TRBV12-4 to TRBJ1-3; 7 nucleotides line up with TRBD1. J was trimmed by 0 bases and V by 5 bases; bases with no gene match: 7. This CDR3 is 16 amino acids long. CDR3 loop: CASSPSWDSSGNTIYF. The CDR3 nucleotides are TGTGCCAGCAGTCCCTCCTGGGACAGCTCTGGAAACACCATATATTTT.

The V call is TRBV4-3, the J call TRBJ2-3, with unresolved D. Trimming took off 0 bases at V and 2 bases at J, with 12 bases between the two ends. The CDR3 is 16 residues long. Germline lookup yields CDR1 LGHNA and CDR2 YSLEER. CDR3: CASSQDGSLHTDTQYF. CDR3 DNA sequence: TGCGCCAGCAGCCAAGATGGCTCTCTACACACAGATACGCAGTATTTT.

This clonotype has more than one count but fewer than ten. The rearrangement joins TRBV27 to TRBJ2-5, with 11 bases identical to TRBD2. The V gene end was trimmed by 1 base and the J gene end by 2 bases; junction bases not matched to a gene: 3. This CDR3 is 16 amino acids long. Germline V gene lookup returns CDR1 MNHEY and CDR2 SMNVEV (reference sequence). CDR3 protein: CASSLWSSGGQETQYF. The CDR3 nucleotides are TGTGCCAGCAGTTTATGGTCTAGCGGGGGGCAAGAGACCCAGTACTTC.

V usage is TRBV20-1 and J usage is TRBJ2-7; 7 nucleotides align to TRBD1. Germline values: CDR1 DFQATT, CDR2 SNEGSKA (reference sequence). Trimming took 3 bases from V and 1 from J; bases not matched to a gene: 9. The CDR3 sequence is 15 residues long. The CDR3, as DNA: TGCAGTGCTAGGGGTCGACAGGGAAGATCCTACGAGCAGTACTTC. Translation: CSARGRQGRSYEQYF.

This clonotype was counted a few times. This chain links TRBV12-3 or TRBV12-4 with TRBJ2-5; D might be TRBD2 (5 bases). This CDR3 is 14 amino acids long. Trimming removed 6 bases at V and 2 bases at J, with 13 bases between. The CDR3 sequence: CASSRPGLQETQYF. The CDR3, as DNA: TGTGCCAGCAGCCGCCCTGGACTGCAAGAGACCCAGTACTTC.

The table lists this clonotype with a few counts. The genes are TRBV7-2 and TRBJ1-5; D is unresolved. V lost 1 base, J lost 4 bases, and 5 bases lay in between. Per the germline V gene, CDR1 is SGHTA and CDR2 is FQGNSA. The CDR3 loop spans 13 amino acids. The CDR3 DNA follows: TGTGCCAGCAGCTTAGTCCCGAATCAGCCCCAGCATTTT. Amino acids: CASSLVPNQPQHF.

The chain employs TRBV6-2 or TRBV6-3 and TRBJ1-1; D is perhaps TRBD1 (5 bases). V gave up 5 bases and J gave up 5 bases, with 21 bases separating them. This CDR3 comprises 16 residues. CDR1 MNHEY and CDR2 SVGEGT come from the germline V gene. The CDR3 reads CASSHTRTLLGTEAFF. The CDR3 DNA reads TGTGCCAGCAGTCATACCCGGACACTCCTGGGGACTGAAGCTTTCTTT.

The V call is TRBV11-3, the J call TRBJ2-5; TRBD2 matches 11 bases. V was pared by 3 bases and J by 5 bases, with 14 bases of the junction left unmatched. The germline gives CDR1 SGHNT, CDR2 YENEEA. This CDR3 comprises 18 residues. Here the CDR3 reads CASSFARLAGRGYETQYF. CDR3 DNA sequence: TGTGCCAGCAGCTTCGCAAGACTAGCGGGGAGGGGGTATGAGACCCAGTACTTC.

This chain links TRBV15 with TRBJ1-4; 9 positions match TRBD1. The CDR3 totals 16 residues. The V and J ends lost 0 bases and 8 bases, in that order; junction bases with no gene match: 7. From germline, CDR1 is LNHNV and CDR2 YYDKDF (reference sequence). CDR3 loop: CATSRDSGTGREKLFF. The CDR3 DNA sequence: TGTGCCACCAGCAGAGATTCAGGGACAGGGAGGGAAAAACTGTTTTTT.

The chain employs TRBV6-5 and TRBJ1-5, with D hard to call. The germline V gene encodes CDR1 MNHEY and CDR2 SVGAGI. This CDR3 is 15 amino acids long. V shed 6 bases and J shed 7 bases, with 19 bases lying between them. The CDR3 spells CASSSRRHGGQPQHF. CDR3 nucleotides: TGTGCCAGCAGCTCCCGACGGCATGGAGGCCAGCCCCAGCATTTT.

This clonotype has just one count. V usage is TRBV5-1 and J usage is TRBJ1-2; the D is unclear. The length of the CDR3 is 14 residues. Deletions cut 0 bases from V and 8 bases from J, with 14 bases between. Germline lookup yields CDR1 SGHRS and CDR2 YFSETQ. CDR3 in DNA: TGCGCCAGCAGCTTGGCCCTAGGCTCCAACGGCTACACCTTC. Protein product: CASSLALGSNGYTF.

The CDR3 loop reads CASSSSTSGRTDTQYF. The CDR3 DNA reads as TGTGCCAGCAGCTCCTCGACTAGCGGGAGAACAGATACGCAGTATTTT. V usage is TRBV13 and J usage is TRBJ2-3, with 12 bases lining up with TRBD2. Germline assignment: CDR1 PRHDT and CDR2 FYEKMQ (reference sequence). This CDR3 is 16 amino acids long. J lost 3 bases, V lost 4 bases, and 5 bases had no gene match.

A few counts support this clonotype. The gene calls are TRBV5-6 and TRBJ2-6; D gene uncertain. Trimming took 6 bases from V and 2 from J, leaving 6 bases between them. There are 13 residues in the CDR3. Germline V lookup: CDR1 SGHDT, CDR2 YYEEEE. In DNA form, the CDR3 reads TGTGCCAGCACCAGGACTGGGGCCAACGTCCTGACTTTC. Amino acid sequence: CASTRTGANVLTF.

The V call is TRBV11-3, the J call TRBJ2-1; no clear D. Trimming cost V 2 bases and J 2 bases, with 10 bases left between them. This CDR3 is 15 amino acids long. Germline CDR1 SGHNT, CDR2 YENEEA. CDR3 amino acids: CASSLTLSPYNEQFF. Here the CDR3 DNA reads TGTGCCAGCAGCTTAACACTGTCCCCCTACAATGAGCAGTTCTTC.

This clonotype has more than one count but fewer than ten. The chain recombines TRBV15 with TRBJ2-7; no clear D gene. This CDR3 spans 14 amino acids. V shed 1 base and J shed 5 bases, with 12 bases lying between them. The germline CDR1 and CDR2 sequences are LNHNV and YYDKDF (reference sequence). The CDR3: CATSRGSRVHEQYF. The CDR3, as DNA: TGTGCCACCAGCAGAGGATCAAGGGTACACGAGCAGTACTTC.

The chain couples TRBV5-4 to TRBJ2-7, with 7 nucleotides matching TRBD1. The germline V gene encodes CDR1 SGHNT and CDR2 YYREEE (reference sequence). The junction had 6 bases not matched to a gene; V was cut back by 4 bases and J by 2 bases. The CDR3 length is 14 residues. The CDR3 DNA follows: TGTGCCAGCAGCAGAGAAACAGGGGCCTACGAGCAGTACTTC. Protein: CASSRETGAYEQYF. The full variable domain, completed using reference TRBV5-4 and TRBJ2-7, is ETGVTQSPTHLIKTRGQQVTLRCSSQSGHNTVSWYQQALGQGPQFIFQYYREEENGRGNFPPRFSGLQFPNYSSELNVNALELDDSALYLCASSRETGAYEQYFGPGTRLTVT.

The rearrangement links TRBV7-2 to TRBJ2-3; 12 bases align to TRBD2. Per germline, CDR1 SGHTA and CDR2 FQGNSA. This CDR3 spans 15 amino acids. Trimming removed 6 bases from V and 8 bases from J; junction bases left unmatched: 9. The CDR3 reads CASRLAGGPRGTQYF. The CDR3 DNA is TGTGCCAGCAGGCTAGCGGGAGGGCCGAGGGGTACGCAGTATTTT.

This clonotype was seen more than once but under ten times. The chain employs TRBV11-2 and TRBJ2-1; no clear D. CDR1 and CDR2 from the germline V gene are SGHAT and FQNNGV. Trimming left V 2 bases short and J 10 bases short, with 15 bases between. The CDR3 has 14 amino acids. CDR3 loop: CASSLFQEGWEQFF. CDR3 bases: TGTGCCAGCAGCTTATTTCAGGAAGGATGGGAGCAGTTCTTC.

The chain uses TRBV5-1 and TRBJ2-2; 13 bases fit TRBD2. Germline V gives CDR1 SGHRS, CDR2 YFSETQ. This CDR3 is built from 17 residues. After removal of 3 bases from V and 1 base from J, the junction contained 3 bases not matched to a gene. The CDR3 region has the DNA TGCGCCAGCAGCTCAGGACTAGCGGGGGAGAACACCGGGGAGCTGTTTTTT. This sequence encodes CASSSGLAGENTGELFF.

This clonotype was seen only a few times. The chain combines TRBV6-5 with TRBJ1-5, with TRBD1 matching 9 bases. Germline V CDR1 and CDR2: MNHEY, SVGAGI. CDR3 size: 16 residues. J was trimmed by 0 bases and V by 6 bases; bases with no gene match: 6. CDR3 nucleotide sequence: TGTGCCAGCAGACTTACAGGGGGCCATAGCAATCAGCCCCAGCATTTT. Translated: CASRLTGGHSNQPQHF.

This clonotype was seen a handful of times. The chain recombines TRBV19 with TRBJ1-2, with D possibly matching TRBD1 (6 bases). V was pared by 4 bases and J by 3 bases, with 12 bases between. The CDR3 is 14 residues long. CDR1 and CDR2 from the germline V gene are LNHDA and SQIVND (reference sequence). The CDR3 DNA is TGTGCCAGTAGTAGGGGGGCTCCCCACTATGGCTACACCTTC. Amino acid sequence: CASSRGAPHYGYTF. The whole variable domain, remainder taken from reference TRBV19 and TRBJ1-2, is DGGITQSPKYLFRKEGQNVTLSCEQNLNHDAMYWYRQDPGQGLRLIYYSQIVNDFQKGDIAEGYSVSREKKESFPLTVTSAQKNPTAFYLCASSRGAPHYGYTFGSGTRLTVV.

The rearrangement uses TRBV5-1 and TRBJ1-2; D possibly corresponds to TRBD1 (5 bases). In germline, CDR1 is SGHRS, CDR2 YFSETQ. The CDR3 contains 17 residues. V was trimmed by 4 bases and J by 8 bases, leaving 27 bases between them. The CDR3 DNA is TGCGCCAGCAGCCCCGACATCATAGGGGCCCCTGGGGCCGGCTACACCTTC. Translated: CASSPDIIGAPGAGYTF.

A few counts support this clonotype. The chain employs TRBV12-3 or TRBV12-4 and TRBJ2-2, with D tentatively TRBD1 (5 bases). The CDR3 totals 14 residues. Deletions cut 7 bases from V and 6 bases from J, with 15 bases between. The CDR3 DNA is TGTGCCAGCATGGCAGGGCCGTTCCCCGGGGAGCTGTTTTTT. This encodes CASMAGPFPGELFF.